This TCR beta chain was sequenced in a study of blood T cells in healthy people across ages. Study-wide background: About one barcoded beta molecule per two T cells came from capture by template switching.

A second about 6 to 12 cycle PCR used barcoded and J-beta primers. Via MiXCR, TCRdb re-called the 5' RACE reads, giving one row per CDR3 protein. In the table there are about 1,400,000 distinct CDR3 sequences, roughly 40% of which are singletons. Points on this clonotype: Antigen: not known. Germline is not matched at one junction end, which may reflect a read error.

The study, taken as a whole, reports: Long-lived and aged donors differed, with more naive CD4+ cells and higher diversity in the long-lived. The percentage of naive T cells correlated strongly with TCR beta diversity. Unsorted PBMC material precluded a definitive naive versus antigen-experienced comparison.

The sequence was obtained from a woman aged 18-29 years in good health. Sequenced input: blood.

This CDR3 is CSGGTSYNSPPHF. In nucleotides, the CDR3 is TGCAGCGGAGGGACATCCTATAATTCACCCCCCCACTTT. V usage is TRBV29-1 and J usage is TRBJ1-6, with a tentative D call TRBD1 (6 bases). The CDR3 loop spans 13 amino acids. CDR1 and CDR2 (germline): SQVTM, ANQGSEA.